Sequencing of this T cell receptor beta chain was carried out in a study of T cells after yellow fever vaccination (dated by TCRdb to the late 2010s). For the wider study: The SMART-Seq v4 Ultra Low Input RNA kit was used to prepare libraries from fractions with low cell numbers. Blood samples were taken at several timepoints before and after primary and secondary immunization, and bulk PBMC replicates and cell subsets were isolated. To follow T-cell clones before and after both primary and booster YFV17D yellow fever vaccination, bulk TCR alpha and beta repertoires underwent longitudinal sequencing. The cohort comprised two healthy male donors, one aged 18 to 30 and one aged 30 to 40 years.

What the authors observed across the whole study: Because abundant contaminating clonotypes from the bulk population could be contained in FACS-sorted repertoires, computational filtering was required. The study included only a couple of donors, which limits how far the findings can be generalized. After the booster, most of the clones that had expanded following primary vaccination were detected again (just under 97% of CD4 and around 90% of CD8), which suggests that memory was broadly maintained. A small fraction of clonotypes showed up in both the CD4 and CD8 compartments, probably as a result of convergent recombination. Compared with the primary T-cell response, the secondary T-cell response was weaker but faster, peaking on day 5 rather than day 15.

This clonotype occurred many times. Its target antigen remains unknown. It has no much larger one-base neighbor in the sample; base qualities were not kept. The CDR3 goes from the cysteine to the phenylalanine over 13 residues. The entry retains the CDR3 DNA only, 39 bases that are in frame from base 1. The V and J ends are trimmed by 3 bases and 5 bases, leaving 11 bases between them. CDR1 and CDR2 (SEHNR, FQNEAQ) derive from the germline V gene (reference sequence). Per the publication, the treatment or condition label means: live attenuated yellow fever vaccine strain. A standard Ficoll-Paque protocol was used to isolate PBMCs from peripheral blood. CD4 and CD8 T-cell fractions were isolated with Dynabeads CD4 and CD8 positive selection kits. TriZol was used to extract RNA from bulk PBMCs, CD4 and CD8 fractions, and dextramer-positive and dextramer-negative fractions. TCR cDNA was synthesized by 5'RACE template switching, through which a universal primer site and unique molecular identifiers were introduced. Priming for cDNA synthesis came from both the TCR alpha and TCR beta constant segments. Library amplification involved two PCR steps, and the second step added sample barcodes and sequencing adapters. Sequencing of libraries was performed on Illumina HiSeq 2500 (2x100 bp) or NovaSeq (2x150 bp). From the authors' description of their analysis: MIGEC was used to demultiplex reads and collapse the reads into UMI consensus sequences, and MiXCR was used for V(D)J alignment. Vaccine-responding clonotypes were identified with edgeR using replicate PBMC samples, with FDR below 0.01 and a log2 fold change above 5 up to day 15 being required. Each bulk clonotype received a CD4 or CD8 identity based on whether the sequenced CD4 or CD8 repertoire contained that clonotype at higher abundance. The raw public data were reprocessed by TCRdb itself: fastp quality trimming at Q25, MiXCR clonotype calling, in-frame beta chains only. CDR3 protein duplicates are merged, each entry listing the most common genes and DNA. TCRdb's processing, not the study's, gives the V and J calls here. Within this sample are about 63,000 distinct CDR3 sequences, with 7.4% of them counted one time only. The top ten clonotypes cover 36% of the sample.

This sequence was found in a man aged 25-45 years who received the YFV17D yellow fever vaccine. The sequences come from CD8+ T cells sorted from PBMCs, collected 15 days after the yellow fever booster vaccination. The chain links TRBV7-9 with TRBJ2-7; the D gene cannot be resolved reliably. In nucleotide form, the sequence is TGTGCCAGCAGCTTGGTTGAGGTCCACGAGCAGTACTTC. Its translation is CASSLVEVHEQYF.